A selection of T cell receptor beta chains follows, all from one sample in a study of T cells in Graves' hyperthyroidism and ophthalmopathy. TCRdb called the multiplex PCR reads again in MiXCR, with one record for every CDR3 protein. The table has about 570,000 distinct CDR3 sequences, about 43% seen once; the top ten hold 15% to 20%. Sequenced material: peripheral blood or thyroid tissue (not recorded which). The receptors here all came from an adult woman with Graves' disease, either hyperthyroidism or ophthalmopathy (not recorded which). Each CDR3 is given with its conserved first and last residue. Fields, in order: clone size, D gene, V gene, J gene, CDR3 protein, CDR3 DNA. D genes are given only for firm matches. Some rows mark clone size as missing; the rest say once, few, many or name a class of expanded clone.

few	.	TRBV7-9	TRBJ1-2	CASSKGHPNDGYTF	TGTGCCAGCAGCAAGGGACATCCCAACGATGGCTACACCTTC
many	.	TRBV12-3/TRBV12-4	TRBJ2-5	CASSFTGLFGTQYF	TGTGCCAGCAGTTTCACGGGACTTTTTGGAACCCAGTACTTC
.	TRBD1	TRBV15	TRBJ2-7	CATSLRTGIHEQYF	TGTGCCACCAGCCTTCGGACAGGGATCCACGAGCAGTACTTC
.	.	TRBV20-1	TRBJ1-6	CSASSFSVNSPLHF	TGCAGTGCCAGCAGCTTCTCGGTGAATTCACCCCTCCACTTT
once	.	TRBV7-6	TRBJ2-7	CASSLSSGGSYEQYF	TGTGCCAGCAGCTTAAGTAGCGGCGGATCCTACGAGCAGTACTTC
.	.	TRBV20-1	TRBJ2-1	CSARAGANEQFF	TGCAGTGCTAGGGCTGGGGCCAATGAGCAGTTCTTC
many	TRBD1	TRBV20-1	TRBJ2-7	CSALFTGQGARSLYEQYF	TGCAGTGCCCTCTTTACAGGACAGGGGGCGCGAAGCCTCTACGAGCAGTACTTC
.	.	TRBV24-1	TRBJ2-5	CATGEFGGRETQYF	TGTGCCACCGGTGAGTTTGGGGGCCGGGAGACCCAGTACTTC
many	.	TRBV13	TRBJ1-3	CASSAFSGNTIYF	TGTGCCAGCAGCGCCTTCTCTGGAAACACCATATATTTT
.	TRBD1	TRBV27	TRBJ1-2	CASSPGGRHGYTF	TGTGCCAGCAGCCCAGGGGGCCGCCATGGCTACACCTTC
.	.	TRBV28	TRBJ1-1	CASSLLGSRDWWDEAFF	TGTGCCAGCAGTTTATTGGGCAGTAGGGATTGGTGGGATGAAGCTTTCTTT
few	TRBD1	TRBV18	TRBJ1-2	CASSPSSTGTNPGYTF	TGTGCCAGCTCACCAAGTTCGACAGGGACCAATCCTGGCTACACCTTC
many	TRBD1	TRBV7-9	TRBJ2-5	CASSFQRDRGPETQYF	TGTGCCAGCAGCTTCCAACGGGACAGGGGGCCCGAGACCCAGTACTTC
.	.	TRBV18	TRBJ1-2	CASSPRTASIYGYTF	TGTGCCAGCTCACCACGGACAGCATCTATCTATGGCTACACCTTC
few	TRBD2	TRBV6-5	TRBJ2-2	CASSYVGGGVAGELFF	TGTGCCAGCAGTTACGTTGGGGGAGGGGTGGCCGGGGAGCTGTTTTTT
many	TRBD1	TRBV7-9	TRBJ1-2	CASSSGQGKVWGYTF	TGTGCCAGCAGCTCCGGACAGGGGAAGGTCTGGGGCTACACCTTC
many	.	TRBV6-6	TRBJ2-7	CASRPQSSYEQYF	TGTGCCAGCAGACCCCAGAGCTCCTACGAGCAGTACTTC
.	TRBD1	TRBV24-1	TRBJ2-5	CATSDPTGYETQYF	TGTGCCACCAGTGACCCGACAGGGTACGAGACCCAGTACTTC
many	.	TRBV5-1	TRBJ1-5	CASSTGDETYSNQPQHF	TGCGCCAGCAGCACTGGGGACGAGACCTATAGCAATCAGCCCCAGCATTTT
.	.	TRBV29-1	TRBJ2-2	CSVPVGSPGAGELFF	TGCAGCGTTCCCGTCGGGAGCCCTGGGGCCGGGGAGCTGTTTTTT
once	.	TRBV5-8	TRBJ1-1	CASSWDGLNTEAFF	TGCGCCAGCAGCTGGGACGGCCTGAACACTGAAGCTTTCTTT
.	TRBD1	TRBV7-2	TRBJ2-7	CASSYNRGDEQYF	TGTGCCAGCAGCTATAACAGGGGAGACGAGCAGTACTTC
few	.	TRBV7-9	TRBJ2-2	CASSRGQSAGTGELFF	TGTGCCAGCAGCCGGGGACAGAGCGCGGGGACCGGGGAGCTGTTTTTT
many	.	TRBV5-1	TRBJ2-5	CASSPDGGIGETQYF	TGCGCCAGCAGCCCGGATGGGGGAATAGGGGAGACCCAGTACTTC
.	.	TRBV10-3	TRBJ2-5	CAIRQSGGIQETQYF	TGTGCCATCAGACAGTCGGGCGGTATCCAAGAGACCCAGTACTTC